Presented here are 9 T cell receptor beta chains from one specimen sequenced in a study of blood T cell repertoires in COVID-19. TCRdb's copy holds only in-frame clones and misses some; the assay was immunoSEQ multiplex PCR. The data show 200,000 or so clones, approximately 81% seen once. The sample taken for sequencing was peripheral blood. These receptors were obtained from a human donor in a cohort sampled during active COVID-19.

V is TRBV6-6 and J is TRBJ2-7; TRBD1 agrees at 9 bases. V lost 5 bases to trimming and J lost 3 bases; unmatched junction nucleotides: 5. This CDR3 comprises 14 residues. The germline V gene encodes CDR1 MNHNY and CDR2 SVGAGI (reference sequence). The CDR3 sequence: CASSQGQGVYEQYV. CDR3 nucleotides: TGTGCCAGCAGTCAGGGACAGGGAGTCTACGAGCAGTACGTC.

The chain links TRBV6-6 to TRBJ2-4; TRBD1 aligns across 8 bases. After removal of 6 bases from V and 9 bases from J, the junction contained 10 bases not matched to a gene. Germline lookup yields CDR1 MNHNY and CDR2 SVGAGI (reference sequence). The CDR3 runs to 14 residues. The CDR3 bases are TGTGCCAGCAGGGGACAGGACCACGGAAGCATTCAGTACTTC. Translated: CASRGQDHGSIQYF.

The rearrangement links TRBV7-9 to TRBJ2-7; 11 bases align to TRBD2. This CDR3 comprises 19 residues. Trimming at V came to 1 base and at J to 6 bases, leaving 17 bases not matched to a gene. From germline, CDR1 is SEHNR and CDR2 FQNEAQ (reference sequence). CDR3 in DNA: TGTGCCAGCAGCTTAGGCTCCACTAGCGGGAGAATTAGAGTCGTCGAGCAGTACTTC. The encoded protein is CASSLGSTSGRIRVVEQYF.

This chain links TRBV9 with TRBJ1-2; D is unresolved. CDR1 and CDR2 (germline): SGDLS, YYNGEE. The V and J ends lost 0 bases and 6 bases respectively, with 9 bases between them. CDR3 length equals 13 residues. The CDR3 nucleotides are TGTGCCAGCAGCGTAGCTTTCACAGATGGCTACACCTTC. Protein sequence: CASSVAFTDGYTF.

This rearrangement joins TRBV6-1 to TRBJ1-2, with 7 bases matching TRBD1. V was pared by 3 bases and J by 3 bases, with 7 bases of the junction left unmatched. Germline V gives CDR1 MNHNS, CDR2 SASEGT. The CDR3 has 15 residues. CDR3 amino acids: CASSDHQQGYYGYTF. Here the CDR3 DNA reads TGTGCCAGCAGTGATCATCAACAGGGGTACTATGGCTACACCTTC.

The chain recombines TRBV30 with TRBJ1-1; D is unresolved. Germline V gene lookup returns CDR1 GTSNPN and CDR2 SVGIG (reference sequence). CDR3 length: 12 residues. Trimming cost V 0 bases and J 4 bases, with 6 bases left between them. The CDR3 DNA follows: TGTGCCTGGAGTGTTTTATCCACTGAAGCTTTCTTT. Amino acid sequence: CAWSVLSTEAFF.

The J gene is TRBJ2-1, the V gene TRBV11-3; 14 bases line up with TRBD2. The CDR3 runs to 16 residues. J lost 9 bases, V lost 6 bases, and 10 bases had no gene match. Germline loops: CDR1 SGHNT, CDR2 YENEEA. The CDR3 region has the DNA TGTGCCAGCAGTTATGGGACTAGCGGGAGTTTCAGTGAGCAGTTCTTC. It translates to CASSYGTSGSFSEQFF.

The chain recombines TRBV11-2 with TRBJ1-6; D is perhaps TRBD1 (5 bases). V lost 5 bases to trimming and J lost 13 bases, with 24 bases between them. The CDR3 is 16 residues long. Germline CDR1 reads SGHAT; CDR2 reads FQNNGV. The CDR3: CASSGGVWGVRSPLHF. The CDR3 DNA follows: TGTGCCAGCAGCGGAGGGGTTTGGGGGGTCCGCTCCCCCCTCCACTTT.

Details on this clone: The sample holds other DNA sequences that translate to the same CDR3. This chain joins TRBV5-1 and TRBJ2-3, with 10 bases aligning to TRBD2. The germline V gene encodes CDR1 SGHRS and CDR2 YFSETQ. The CDR3 contains 15 residues. V lost 4 bases and J lost 1; bases outside the gene matches: 3. The CDR3 sequence is CASSLLAGGTDTQYF. The CDR3 DNA sequence: TGCGCCAGCAGCCTCCTAGCGGGGGGCACAGATACGCAGTATTTT.